This is a list of T cell receptor beta chains from one sample in a study of control samples from healthy donors and cancer patients. The data were produced by immunoSEQ multiplex PCR, yet TCRdb's version contains in-frame clones alone and is incomplete. Of 90,000 to 150,000 clones in the sample, roughly 89% were seen once. Sequencing was done on a sample of blood. These receptors were collected from a man aged 25-45 years in good health. The CDR3 runs from the conserved cysteine through the conserved F or W. Each record gives: V gene, J gene, CDR3 protein.

v_call: TRBV18
j_call: TRBJ2-5
cdr3_aa: CASSETGGFTQYF

v_call: TRBV2
j_call: TRBJ2-2
cdr3_aa: CASSEVGTGGAGELFF

v_call: TRBV28
j_call: TRBJ1-6
cdr3_aa: CASSLLGSRTNSPLHF

v_call: TRBV21-1
j_call: TRBJ1-2
cdr3_aa: CASSMWGGYTF

v_call: TRBV5-1
j_call: TRBJ1-1
cdr3_aa: CASSPREGGTEAFF

v_call: TRBV2
j_call: TRBJ1-2
cdr3_aa: CASSESRTGASYGYTF

v_call: TRBV5-1
j_call: TRBJ2-5
cdr3_aa: CASSSSGGKTQYF

v_call: TRBV19
j_call: TRBJ1-4
cdr3_aa: CASNHAGRAGRLATNEKLFF

v_call: TRBV20-1
j_call: TRBJ1-6
cdr3_aa: CSARGPGPLHF

v_call: TRBV13
j_call: TRBJ1-5
cdr3_aa: CASSVGQGPQPQHF

v_call: TRBV2
j_call: TRBJ1-2
cdr3_aa: CVTSDGYGYTF

v_call: TRBV28
j_call: TRBJ1-2
cdr3_aa: CASSSSGYTF

v_call: TRBV11-2
j_call: TRBJ2-1
cdr3_aa: CASSSTSGPTYNEQFF

v_call: TRBV27
j_call: TRBJ1-5
cdr3_aa: CASSLYSLGNQPQHF

v_call: TRBV27
j_call: TRBJ1-2
cdr3_aa: CASSPGGYGYTF

v_call: TRBV11-3
j_call: TRBJ1-1
cdr3_aa: CASSLEARINTEAFF

v_call: TRBV19
j_call: TRBJ1-3
cdr3_aa: CASSIGVPGSVSGNTIYF

v_call: TRBV6-5
j_call: TRBJ1-2
cdr3_aa: CASRTGGGGYTF

v_call: TRBV7-2
j_call: TRBJ1-5
cdr3_aa: CASSLRINQPQHF

v_call: TRBV6-6
j_call: TRBJ1-5
cdr3_aa: CASSQGNQPQHF

v_call: TRBV7-9
j_call: TRBJ2-5
cdr3_aa: CASSSGNYQETQYF

v_call: TRBV29-1
j_call: TRBJ1-5
cdr3_aa: CSVATGGNQPQHF

v_call: TRBV18
j_call: TRBJ1-1
cdr3_aa: CASSPLGGEAFF

v_call: TRBV27
j_call: TRBJ1-1
cdr3_aa: CASSLSIGGNTEAFF

v_call: TRBV19
j_call: TRBJ2-3
cdr3_aa: CASSIDPRGGLDTQYF

v_call: TRBV25-1
j_call: TRBJ1-4
cdr3_aa: CASSELRTAKGKLFF

v_call: TRBV13
j_call: TRBJ2-6
cdr3_aa: CASSRPGRGANVLTF

v_call: TRBV6-6
j_call: TRBJ1-5
cdr3_aa: CASSPDRGNQPQHF

v_call: TRBV27
j_call: TRBJ1-6
cdr3_aa: CASSSEGRISYNSPLHF

v_call: TRBV5-1
j_call: TRBJ1-3
cdr3_aa: CASSLVGDSGNTIYF

v_call: TRBV7-9
j_call: TRBJ2-2
cdr3_aa: CASRFGQNTGELFF

v_call: TRBV18
j_call: TRBJ1-5
cdr3_aa: CASSLTANSNQPQHF

v_call: TRBV19
j_call: TRBJ1-2
cdr3_aa: CASSAQGYGYTF

v_call: TRBV12-5
j_call: TRBJ2-3
cdr3_aa: CASGLVPPAADTQYF

v_call: TRBV18
j_call: TRBJ2-6
cdr3_aa: CASSPPNRAREANVLTF

v_call: TRBV7-2
j_call: TRBJ2-3
cdr3_aa: CASSSQGTDTQYF

v_call: TRBV4-2
j_call: TRBJ2-1
cdr3_aa: CASSQELAGDVNEQFF

v_call: TRBV4-1
j_call: TRBJ1-5
cdr3_aa: CASSQDPGGEYQPQHF

v_call: TRBV18
j_call: TRBJ1-6
cdr3_aa: CASSAGEKNSPLHF

v_call: TRBV10-3
j_call: TRBJ2-2
cdr3_aa: CATSATMQNTGELFF

v_call: TRBV18
j_call: TRBJ1-2
cdr3_aa: CASSGDYYGYTF

v_call: TRBV2
j_call: TRBJ1-1
cdr3_aa: CASSVFTWEDAFF

v_call: TRBV14
j_call: TRBJ1-2
cdr3_aa: CASSQGGQGDGYTF

v_call: TRBV9
j_call: TRBJ1-1
cdr3_aa: CASSVQGTDTEAFF